This passage covers 27 T cell receptor beta chains from one sample sequenced in a study of T cells in Graves' hyperthyroidism and ophthalmopathy. Authors of the study amplified TCR beta CDR3 regions from RNA transcripts. TCR CDR3 underwent first-round RT-PCR with the HTBI primer set. TCRdb ran MiXCR on the multiplex PCR reads and lists one entry per CDR3 protein. Among 500,000 to 600,000 distinct CDR3 sequences listed, just over 45% were seen once. Sequencing used peripheral blood or thyroid tissue (not recorded which). These receptors were collected from a woman younger than 35 with Graves' hyperthyroidism.

The chain employs TRBV20-1 and TRBJ1-2; TRBD1 matches at 9 bases. In germline, CDR1 is DFQATT, CDR2 SNEGSKA (reference sequence). This CDR3 has 13 amino acids. After removal of 3 bases from V and 8 bases from J, the junction contained 7 bases not matched to a gene. The CDR3 coding sequence is TGCAGTGCTAGGCGGGACAGGGTAGGAGGCTACACCTTC. Its protein is CSARRDRVGGYTF.

This clonotype was seen repeatedly, ten times or more. The gene calls are TRBV4-3 and TRBJ1-1; D is perhaps TRBD1 (6 bases). V was pared by 3 bases and J by 5 bases, with 10 bases between. The CDR3 totals 13 residues. The germline CDR1 and CDR2 sequences are LGHNA and YSLEER. The CDR3 bases are TGCGCCAGCAGCCACCACAGGGAAACTGAAGCTTTCTTT. Translated, it gives CASSHHRETEAFF.

This clonotype was detected many times. Possible read error: a much larger clone is one base away. In nucleotides, the CDR3 is TGCGCCAGCAGCTTTCTCGACGGATACAATTCACCCCTCCACTTT. Its protein is CASSFLDGYNSPLHF. The V gene is TRBV5-1, the J gene TRBJ1-6, with D uncertain. Trimming took 2 bases from V and 7 from J, leaving 13 bases between them. This CDR3 has 15 amino acids. Germline CDR1 SGHRS, CDR2 YFSETQ.

The sample holds one count of this clonotype. V is TRBV2 and J is TRBJ1-6; TRBD1 aligns across 10 bases. Looked up from germline, CDR1 is SNHLY and CDR2 is FYNNEI. This CDR3 has 16 residues. The ends lost 5 bases at V and 7 bases at J; junction bases unmatched: 8. The CDR3 protein is CASSKTGGKGNSPLHF. CDR3 sequence (DNA): TGTGCCAGCAGTAAGACAGGGGGCAAAGGAAATTCACCCCTCCACTTT.

This clonotype was counted a few times. The gene calls are TRBV20-1 and TRBJ1-2; D not resolved. Trimming shortened V by 5 bases and J by 2 bases, and 6 bases separated the two germline ends. Per the germline V gene, CDR1 is DFQATT and CDR2 is SNEGSKA (reference sequence). This CDR3 is built from 11 residues. The CDR3 DNA sequence: TGCAGTGCTCGACAAAACTATGGCTACACCTTC. Translated, it gives CSARQNYGYTF.

The chain couples TRBV10-3 to TRBJ2-5; 10 bases are a match to TRBD2. V was pared by 6 bases and J by 2 bases, with 3 bases of the junction left unmatched. CDR1 is ENHRY, CDR2 SYGVKD, per germline. CDR3 size: 14 residues. As DNA, the CDR3 is TGTGCCATCAGCCCAGCGGGAGGGCAAGAGACCCAGTACTTC. Translation: CAISPAGGQETQYF.

At least ten counts were recorded for this clonotype. The chain uses TRBV4-2 and TRBJ2-7; D unclear. Trimming left V 0 bases short and J 3 bases short, with 12 bases between. The CDR3 is 15 residues long. Per the germline V gene, CDR1 is LGHNA and CDR2 is YNFKEQ. CDR3 loop: CASSQDRGSYYEQYF. As DNA, the CDR3 is TGTGCCAGCAGCCAAGATCGAGGTTCGTACTACGAGCAGTACTTC.

The rearrangement links TRBV6-1 to TRBJ1-4, with 8 bases aligning to TRBD1. CDR1 is MNHNS, CDR2 SASEGT, per germline. The CDR3 is 14 residues long. Trimming removed 3 bases from V and 10 bases from J; junction bases left unmatched: 7. In nucleotides, the CDR3 is TGTGCCAGCAGTGACTGGGGACAGGATCTAAAACTGTTTTTT. Translating gives CASSDWGQDLKLFF.

As to this clonotype: The CDR3 end shows no conserved phenylalanine or tryptophan, and so a read error is likely. No DNA is shown, since the ends of the CDR3 on it are uncertain; the CDR3 is the one TCRdb lists. The CDR3 here is CASSLPWTS. V usage is TRBV7-9 and J usage is TRBJ2-6. The CDR3 is made up of 9 amino acids, end residues included. Germline V lookup: CDR1 SEHNR, CDR2 FQNEAQ (reference sequence).

Here the CDR3 reads CSETGNNSPLHF. Here the CDR3 DNA reads TGCAGCGAGACAGGGAATAATTCACCCCTCCACTTT. The V call is TRBV29-1, the J call TRBJ1-6; 7 nucleotides match TRBD1. Germline-derived CDR1 and CDR2 are SQVTM and ANQGSEA. CDR3 length equals 12 residues. Trimming removed 7 bases from V and 5 bases from J; junction bases left unmatched: 2.

This clonotype has a handful of counts. The gene calls are TRBV27 and TRBJ1-1; D gene ambiguous. CDR3 length equals 15 residues. The V end lost 3 bases, the J end lost 5 bases, and 16 bases lay between the germline ends. Per germline, CDR1 MNHEY and CDR2 SMNVEV (reference sequence). Here the CDR3 reads CASSFMEGLPTEAFF. In DNA form, the CDR3 reads TGTGCCAGCAGTTTTATGGAAGGGTTGCCTACTGAAGCTTTCTTT.

The rearrangement uses TRBV20-1 and TRBJ2-7; 8 bases line up with TRBD1. In germline, CDR1 is DFQATT, CDR2 SNEGSKA (reference sequence). The CDR3 consists of 11 residues. With V trimmed by 5 bases and J by 7 bases, 4 bases remained unmatched. CDR3 DNA: TGCAGTGCTCCTCGGGACAGGGAGCAGTACTTC. Translation gives CSAPRDREQYF.

This clonotype was detected only a few times. CDR3 sequence: CASSDLPRPYEQYF. The CDR3 region has the DNA TGTGCCAGCAGCGACCTACCCAGGCCCTACGAGCAGTACTTC. The chain recombines TRBV7-2 with TRBJ2-7; D remains ambiguous. The CDR3 sequence is 14 residues long. Trimming removed 5 bases at V and 2 bases at J, with 13 bases between. Per the germline V gene, CDR1 is SGHTA and CDR2 is FQGNSA.

This clonotype was counted at least ten times. This chain links TRBV2 with TRBJ2-5; no firm D call. The CDR3 consists of 12 residues. The germline CDR1 and CDR2 sequences are SNHLY and FYNNEI. V lost 6 bases and J lost 1, with 6 bases in between. CDR3 bases: TGTGCCAGCAGCCAGATCCAAGAGACCCAGTACTTC. Translating it yields CASSQIQETQYF.

Concerning this clonotype itself: This could be a read error, since a much larger clone is one nucleotide away. J is TRBJ2-7 and V is TRBV2, with unresolved D. V was clipped by 5 bases and J by 3 bases, with 20 bases between them. The CDR3 runs 16 residues. Germline V lookup: CDR1 SNHLY, CDR2 FYNNEI. CDR3 sequence reads: CASSLIGVAVYYEQYF. In DNA, the CDR3 is TGTGCCAGCAGTCTCATAGGAGTGGCAGTATACTACGAGCAGTACTTC.

The chain couples TRBV11-1 to TRBJ1-4, with TRBD1 matching over 7 bases. Germline CDR1 is SGHAT and CDR2 is FQDESV (reference sequence). The CDR3 totals 15 residues. The V segment lost 5 bases and the J segment 6 bases; nucleotides outside the gene matches: 9. For the CDR3, the DNA is TGTGCCAGCAGCCGGTCCCTTGGGACAGATGAAAAACTGTTTTTT. This sequence encodes CASSRSLGTDEKLFF. Together with reference TRBV11-1 and TRBJ1-4, the CDR3 gives the full variable domain: EAEVAQSPRYKITEKSQAVAFWCDPISGHATLYWYRQILGQGPELLVQFQDESVVDDSQLPKDRFSAERLKGVDSTLKIQPAELGDSAMYLCASSRSLGTDEKLFFGSGTQLSVL.

This clonotype was found many times. The J gene is TRBJ2-2, the V gene TRBV12-5; 10 bases map to TRBD2. The CDR3 length is 14 residues. Germline values: CDR1 LGHNT, CDR2 FRNRAP. CDR3 sequence reads: CASGRGRNTGELFF. CDR3 bases: TGTGCCAGCGGGAGGGGCAGGAACACCGGGGAGCTGTTTTTT.

The chain combines TRBV20-1 with TRBJ1-5; perhaps TRBD1 as D (5 bases). CDR3 size: 14 residues. Trimming took off 6 bases at V and 2 bases at J, with 14 bases between the two ends. In germline, CDR1 is DFQATT, CDR2 SNEGSKA (reference sequence). CDR3 in amino acids: CSATGRGGNQPQHF. DNA for the CDR3: TGCAGTGCAACAGGACGAGGGGGCAATCAGCCCCAGCATTTT.

This clonotype has ten or more counts. The gene calls are TRBV11-3 and TRBJ2-7, with 8 bases aligning to TRBD1. The CDR3 extends over 15 amino acids. V gave up 5 bases and J gave up 1 base; unmatched junction bases: 7. Germline CDR1 reads SGHNT; CDR2 reads YENEEA. The CDR3 nucleotides read TGTGCCAGCAGCCGTGGTCGGGACAGGTCCTACGAGCAGTACTTC. This gives the protein CASSRGRDRSYEQYF.

This clonotype was counted many times. The chain combines TRBV9 with TRBJ1-4, with 8 bases matching TRBD1. The ends lost 3 bases at V and 8 bases at J; junction bases unmatched: 9. The germline V gene has CDR1 SGDLS and CDR2 YYNGEE. The CDR3 has 15 amino acids. The CDR3 region has the DNA TGTGCCAGCAGCGCCCTTAGGACAGGGACGGAAAAACTGTTTTTT. Protein: CASSALRTGTEKLFF. Supplemented by reference TRBV9 and TRBJ1-4, the full variable domain reads DSGVTQTPKHLITATGQRVTLRCSPRSGDLSVYWYQQSLDQGLQFLIQYYNGEERAKGNILERFSAQQFPDLHSELNLSSLELGDSALYFCASSALRTGTEKLFFGSGTQLSVL.

This clonotype was recorded once. The chain recombines TRBV6-4 with TRBJ1-4; D is unresolved. The CDR3 sequence is 16 residues long. Trimming shortened V by 5 bases and J by 3 bases, and 16 bases separated the two germline ends. In germline, CDR1 is MRHNA, CDR2 SNTAGT. The CDR3 sequence is CASSYTAGSSNEKLFF. CDR3 coding DNA: TGTGCCAGCAGTTACACGGCAGGCTCCTCTAATGAAAAACTGTTTTTT.

This clonotype showed up many times. The chain's CDR3 is CSAYGQTQETQYF. CDR3 bases: TGCAGTGCCTATGGACAGACCCAAGAGACCCAGTACTTC. The rearrangement joins TRBV20-1 to TRBJ2-5, with D possibly matching TRBD1 (6 bases). The CDR3 covers 13 residues. Germline V gene data show CDR1 as DFQATT and CDR2 as SNEGSKA (reference sequence). The V and J ends lost 6 bases and 1 base respectively, with 12 bases between them.

This clonotype showed up many times. This sequence joins TRBV11-2 and TRBJ2-7; 7 bases align to TRBD2. This CDR3 is built from 15 residues. V lost 4 bases, J lost 0 bases, and 6 bases stayed unmatched. Germline assignment: CDR1 SGHAT and CDR2 FQNNGV. The CDR3 reads CASSSQGGSSYEQYF. The CDR3 DNA reads TGTGCCAGCAGCTCCCAGGGCGGGAGCTCCTACGAGCAGTACTTC.

The V and J genes are TRBV6-5 and TRBJ1-5; no clear D. V gave up 6 bases and J gave up 3 bases, with 9 bases separating them. Germline-derived CDR1 and CDR2 are MNHEY and SVGAGI. The CDR3 loop spans 13 amino acids. The CDR3, as DNA: TGTGCCAGCAGGGACGGCAACAATCAGCCCCAGCATTTT. Protein: CASRDGNNQPQHF.

There are many counts of this clonotype. V is TRBV20-1 and J is TRBJ1-5, with D hard to call. The CDR3 extends over 14 amino acids. Trimming cost V 3 bases and J 0 bases, with 9 bases left between them. Per the germline V gene, CDR1 is DFQATT and CDR2 is SNEGSKA (reference sequence). The CDR3 here is CSASGTYSNQPQHF. The CDR3 DNA reads as TGCAGTGCTAGCGGCACCTATAGCAATCAGCCCCAGCATTTT.

There are many counts of this clonotype. The CDR3 DNA sequence: TGTGCCAGCAGTCCGGGGGGGACAGGGTTTGATCAGCCCCAGCATTTT. Translated, it gives CASSPGGTGFDQPQHF. This chain connects TRBV12-3 or TRBV12-4 to TRBJ1-5, with 9 bases aligning to TRBD1. V trimming: 5 bases; J trimming: 5 bases; junction bases outside the gene matches: 10. The CDR3 runs 16 residues.

The chain combines TRBV4-2 with TRBJ2-2; TRBD2 matches 10 bases. Germline CDR1 and CDR2: LGHNA and YNFKEQ. The J segment lost 5 bases and the V segment lost 2 bases, leaving 5 bases of the junction unmatched. CDR3 length: 16 amino acids. Written as DNA, the CDR3 is TGTGCCAGCAGCCAATCTCTAGCGGGAGCGACCGGGGAGCTGTTTTTT. Translated, it gives CASSQSLAGATGELFF.